This T cell receptor (beta chain) comes out of a study of cytomegalovirus exposure and HLA in healthy donors. Study at large: The Caucasian-associated ancestry cluster held less than 85% of around 380 genotyped donors. Points from the study as a whole: The study recorded fewer than 200 TCR beta chains that were cytomegalovirus-associated. In a later analysis, HLA-associated beta chains showed higher expansion and lower generation probabilities than comparable chains. CMV serostatus alone was available as immune exposure information.

As concerns this clone: What it binds is unknown.

13 Jbeta primers and 60 Vbeta primers were used for the PCR. The data were produced by immunoSEQ multiplex PCR, yet TCRdb's version contains in-frame clones alone and is incomplete. Of 150,000 to 200,000 clones in the sample, over 65% are singletons; the top ten hold less than 3%. This CDR3 has 15 amino acids. The V gene's germline CDR1 is SGHRS and CDR2 YFSETQ. The V segment lost 5 bases and the J segment 2 bases; nucleotides outside the gene matches: 6. The TCR sequence derives from a woman in her 40s in good health and CMV-seropositive. This chain uses TRBV5-1 with TRBJ2-2; 7 bases are shared with TRBD2. Input material: PBMCs. This CDR3 is CASRGSSGNTGELFF. CDR3 DNA sequence: TGCGCCAGCAGGGGGTCTAGCGGTAACACCGGGGAGCTGTTTTTT.